The 31 T cell receptor beta chains given below trace back to one sample, sequenced in a study of Tregs in tolerant kidney transplant recipients. Related graft donors supplied nonmyeloablative bone marrow transplants, and mixed chimerism was transient. Clones were sequenced by immunoSEQ multiplex PCR, and TCRdb holds only the in-frame ones, with some missing. Listed are roughly 2,500 clones; around 41% falls within the top ten. Material: CD8+ T cells from blood (PBMCs), obtained 6 months after the transplant. These receptors were obtained from a human patient who received a combined kidney and bone marrow transplant. Some T cells here may be from the graft donor.

Concerning this clone: The CDR3 goes on 3 residues after the read ends, and that part is filled in from the germline J gene. The chain employs TRBV20-1 and TRBJ2-7; 7 bases fit TRBD2. The CDR3 runs to 13 residues. The germline CDR1 and CDR2 sequences are DFQATT and SNEGSKA (reference sequence). J gave up 4 bases and V 0 bases, and 3 bases lay outside the gene matches. CDR3: CSARDLGGYEQYF. The DNA read from the CDR3 is TGCAGTGCTAGAGATCTCGGGGGGTACGAG.

Its frequency marks this clone as medium-sized (0.01 to 0.1%). Coverage ceases 3 residues before the CDR3 finishes, and the germline J gene fills in the end. The chain carries TRBV20-1 and TRBJ2-7; 10 bases are shared with TRBD2. After removal of 0 bases from V and 2 bases from J, the junction contained 4 bases not matched to a gene. The CDR3 extends over 15 amino acids. Per germline, CDR1 DFQATT and CDR2 SNEGSKA (reference sequence). The CDR3 DNA, read in part, is TGCAGTGCTAGAGATCTAGCGGGAGCCACCTACGAG. Translating it yields CSARDLAGATYE. The CDR3 in full is CSARDLAGATYEQYF.

A remark on this clone: The sequence runs out 3 residues before the end of the CDR3; the remainder is reconstructed from the germline J gene. The chain is built from TRBV28 and TRBJ2-7; D not certain. Trimming took off 3 bases at V and 4 bases at J, with 10 bases between the two ends. Germline CDR1 reads MDHEN; CDR2 reads SYDVKM. CDR3 length: 13 amino acids. CDR3 residues: CASSFNRNYEQYF. The CDR3 bases that were read are TGTGCCAGCAGTTTCAACAGAAATTACGAG.

For this clone: The CDR3 extends 3 residues past the end of the read, so its final part is completed from the germline J gene. J is TRBJ1-2 and V is TRBV29-1; tentative D call: TRBD1 (6 bases). CDR1 and CDR2 from the germline V gene are SQVTM and ANQGSEA. CDR3 length equals 14 residues. V lost 4 bases and J lost 7, with 19 bases in between. The sequenced part of the CDR3 DNA is TGCAGCGTTGGGGGGTCAGGGACACATCTTGGC. Its protein product is CSVGGSGTHLG. The complete CDR3 reads CSVGGSGTHLGYTF.

Remarks on this clone: The CDR3 end is not reached by the read, which stops 3 residues before it; the germline J gene fills it in. The gene calls are TRBV19 and TRBJ2-7; D is unclear. The germline V and J ends were trimmed by 3 bases and 0 bases, with 9 bases remaining between them. The germline gives CDR1 LNHDA, CDR2 SQIVND (reference sequence). The CDR3 spans 14 residues. CDR3 in amino acids: CASSMSMSSYEQYF. CDR3 bases read: TGTGCCAGTAGTATGTCTATGAGCTCCTACGAG.

Notes on this clone: The CDR3 end lies 3 residues beyond the end of the read and is filled in from the germline J gene. The chain carries TRBV14 and TRBJ2-3; 7 nucleotides line up with TRBD2. Germline V gives CDR1 SGHDN, CDR2 FVKESK. The CDR3 runs to 17 residues. The V gene end was trimmed by 2 bases and the J gene end by 0 bases; junction bases not matched to a gene: 8. The sequenced CDR3 bases are TGTGCCAGCAGCCAAAACCAGCGGGGATGGAGCACAGATACG. It translates to CASSQNQRGWSTDT. The CDR3 as a whole reads CASSQNQRGWSTDTQYF.

This clone is medium-sized by frequency. The read ends 3 residues before the CDR3 terminus; that terminus is restored from the germline J gene. The chain couples TRBV7-9 to TRBJ2-5, with 7 positions matching TRBD1. Germline values: CDR1 SEHNR, CDR2 FQNEAQ (reference sequence). The CDR3 covers 14 residues. The V and J ends lost 1 base and 2 bases, in that order; junction bases with no gene match: 1. The part of the CDR3 DNA that was read is TGTGCCAGCAGCTTAGTGACAGGGCAAGAGACC. Translating gives CASSLVTGQET. The full CDR3 sequence reads CASSLVTGQETQYF.

Comment on this clone: The read halts 3 residues ahead of the CDR3 end, with the missing end drawn from the germline J gene. V and J are TRBV20-1 and TRBJ1-1; weak D call: TRBD1 (5 bases). Germline values: CDR1 DFQATT, CDR2 SNEGSKA (reference sequence). The length of the CDR3 is 13 residues. V shed 0 bases and J shed 3 bases, with 8 bases lying between them. The CDR3 DNA, read in part, is TGCAGTGCTAGAGATGGGGGGGACACTGAA. Translating gives CSARDGGDTE. The CDR3 reads in full as CSARDGGDTEAFF.

Of note for this clone: Coverage ceases 3 residues before the CDR3 finishes, and the germline J gene fills in the end. The chain employs TRBV6-2 or TRBV6-3 and TRBJ2-3, with 12 bases identical to TRBD2. The CDR3 contains 15 residues. Germline lookup yields CDR1 MNHEY and CDR2 SVGEGT. V was pared by 7 bases and J by 5 bases, with 7 bases of the junction left unmatched. CDR3 loop: CASKELAGGGDTQYF. Incomplete CDR3 DNA: TGTGCCAGCAAGGAACTAGCGGGAGGTGGAGATACG.

A word on this clone: The read finishes 3 residues shy of the CDR3 end, and the germline J gene is used to complete it. The genes are TRBV11-2 and TRBJ1-1, with 7 bases aligning to TRBD1. This CDR3 is 11 amino acids long. Per the germline V gene, CDR1 is SGHAT and CDR2 is FQNNGV. The CDR3 spells CASSSQGKAFF. Incomplete CDR3 DNA: TGTGCCAGCAGCTCACAGGGGAAA.

For this clone: From the germline J gene comes the end of the CDR3, since the read stops 3 residues before it. V is TRBV19 and J is TRBJ2-1; 9 bases are shared with TRBD2. Germline loops: CDR1 LNHDA, CDR2 SQIVND (reference sequence). The ends lost 0 bases at V and 8 bases at J; junction bases unmatched: 14. This CDR3 is 18 amino acids long. CDR3: CASSIDWRVSGSTDEQFF. CDR3 DNA, as far as it was read: TGTGCCAGTAGTATAGATTGGAGAGTTAGCGGGAGTACCGATGAG.

About this clone itself: Read coverage stops 3 residues before the CDR3 terminus; the germline J gene supplies the remainder. V is TRBV10-1 and J is TRBJ2-1, with D perhaps TRBD1 (6 bases). CDR1 is WNHNN and CDR2 is SYGVQD in the germline V gene (reference sequence). Trimming shortened V by 5 bases and J by 7 bases, and 9 bases separated the two germline ends. The CDR3 runs to 12 residues. The covered CDR3 bases are TGCGCCAGCAGTCCGGGACATAATGAG. Residues: CASSPGHNE. The CDR3 in its entirety is CASSPGHNEQFF.

Concerning this clone: The read stops 3 residues short of the end of the CDR3; the missing end is completed from the germline J gene. The chain combines TRBV10-3 with TRBJ2-7, with D perhaps matching TRBD2 (6 bases). Germline CDR1 and CDR2: ENHRY and SYGVKD. Between the trimmed V and J ends, which lost 0 bases and 3 bases, there was a span of 12 bases. This CDR3 has 15 residues. The CDR3: CAISESGGKGYEQYF. Partial CDR3 DNA: TGTGCCATCAGTGAGTCGGGCGGGAAGGGCTACGAG.

Concerning this clone: The CDR3 end lies 3 residues beyond the end of the read and is filled in from the germline J gene. The chain recombines TRBV30 with TRBJ2-2; TRBD1 aligns across 8 bases. Germline V gene data show CDR1 as GTSNPN and CDR2 as SVGIG (reference sequence). The CDR3 extends over 14 amino acids. V lost 5 bases and J lost 3; bases outside the gene matches: 5. This chain's CDR3 is CAWRTGSDTGELFF. The sequenced CDR3 bases are TGTGCCTGGCGGACAGGGTCTGACACCGGGGAG.

As concerns this clone: At one end, the junction sequence differs from germline, possibly due to a read error. Read sequence stops 3 residues before the CDR3 end, and the germline J gene provides the missing end. This chain links TRBV4-2 with TRBJ2-7, with D maybe TRBD1 (5 bases). The germline V gene has CDR1 LGHNA and CDR2 YNFKEQ. This CDR3 has 17 residues. Incomplete CDR3 DNA: TGCGCCAGCAGCCAAGATCGCCCCAGGCAGGGAACCTACGAG. It yields the protein CASSQDRPRQGTYE. The CDR3 as a whole reads CASSQDRPRQGTYEQYF.

Turning to this clone: The read finishes 3 residues shy of the CDR3 end, and the germline J gene is used to complete it. The chain combines TRBV28 with TRBJ2-7; 10 nucleotides line up with TRBD2. The CDR3 is 19 amino acids. CDR1 MDHEN and CDR2 SYDVKM come from the germline V gene. The junction had 16 bases not matched to a gene; V was cut back by 5 bases and J by 0 bases. The CDR3 bases that were read are TGTGCCAGCAGTACTATAGCCATAGGGGCTAGCGGGAGCTCCTACGAG. It is translated as CASSTIAIGASGSSYE. The full CDR3 sequence reads CASSTIAIGASGSSYEQYF.

About this clone itself: With the read ending 3 residues before the CDR3 end, the germline J gene is used to fill in that end. This rearrangement joins TRBV12-3 or TRBV12-4 to TRBJ2-5, with 12 bases lining up with TRBD2. Trimming cost V 6 bases and J 5 bases; bases outside gene matches: 10. The length of the CDR3 is 16 residues. This CDR3 reads CASRGRTSGTKETQYF. The CDR3 DNA, read in part, is TGTGCCAGCAGGGGTAGGACTAGCGGGACGAAGGAGACC.

Of note for this clone: The CDR3 is cut off 3 residues early in the read; its end comes from the germline J gene. The rearrangement joins TRBV4-2 to TRBJ2-7; 9 bases are a match to TRBD2. This CDR3 region has 16 residues. V lost 1 base and J lost 3; bases outside the gene matches: 7. Germline V gene sequence: CDR1 LGHNA, CDR2 YNFKEQ. This chain's CDR3 is CASSQGVAGAYYEQYF. The sequenced CDR3 bases are TGTGCCAGCAGCCAAGGAGTAGCGGGAGCCTACTACGAG.

Worth noting for this clone: The read is 3 residues too short to cover the CDR3 end, so that end is filled in from the germline J gene. The chain couples TRBV3-1 (or the pseudogene TRBV3-2) to TRBJ2-1; 12 nucleotides agree with TRBD2. The germline CDR1 and CDR2 sequences are LGHDT and YNNKEL (reference sequence). Germline trimming cut 4 bases from V and 9 bases from J; bases unmatched to any gene: 13. The CDR3 totals 17 residues. Here the CDR3 reads CASSPFPTSGSAGEQFF. The DNA read from the CDR3 is TGTGCCAGCAGCCCTTTCCCGACTAGCGGGAGCGCGGGTGAG.

A note on this clone: The read ends 3 residues early relative to the CDR3; the germline J gene fills the gap. The genes are TRBV19 and TRBJ2-2; TRBD1 agrees at 8 bases. CDR3 size: 15 residues. The germline V gene encodes CDR1 LNHDA and CDR2 SQIVND (reference sequence). V shed 4 bases, J shed 6 bases, and the junction held 7 bases outside the gene matches. Incomplete CDR3 DNA: TGTGCCAGTAGTAGTTGGCAGGGGGCCTCCGGGGAG. The encoded protein is CASSSWQGASGE. The whole CDR3 sequence is CASSSWQGASGELFF.

In the case of this clone: The DNA ends 3 residues before the CDR3 does, and the rest of the CDR3 is filled in from the germline J gene. The V call is TRBV2, the J call TRBJ1-3; D is ambiguous. The CDR3 has 15 residues. Germline V CDR1 and CDR2: SNHLY, FYNNEI. Deletions cut 1 base from V and 2 bases from J, with 9 bases between. The CDR3 loop reads CASSEGRLAGNTIYF. Incomplete CDR3 DNA: TGTGCCAGCAGTGAAGGAAGGTTGGCTGGAAACACC.

To note about this clone: A read error may account for a junction end that differs from germline. The observed sequence ends 3 residues before the CDR3 terminus, with the missing tail filled in from the germline J gene. The V and J genes are TRBV6-2 or TRBV6-3 and TRBJ2-5, with 11 nucleotides matching TRBD2. Germline values: CDR1 MNHEY, CDR2 SVGEGT. This CDR3 comprises 17 residues. The part of the CDR3 DNA that was read is TGTGCTAGCAGTTACGCTACCACTAGCGGGGGACAAGAGACC. Its protein product is CASSYATTSGGQET. The CDR3 as a whole reads CASSYATTSGGQETQYF.

In the case of this clone: The missing CDR3 end, 3 residues past where the read stops, is filled in from the germline J gene. This chain links TRBV3-1 (or the pseudogene TRBV3-2) with TRBJ2-5; 7 nucleotides match TRBD2. With 1 base clipped from V and 0 bases from J, the junction kept 5 bases outside the gene matches. CDR1 is LGHDT, CDR2 YNNKEL, per germline (reference sequence). The CDR3 is made up of 16 amino acids. The chain's CDR3 is CASSQASGTNQETQYF. The part of the CDR3 DNA that was read is TGTGCCAGCAGCCAAGCCTCCGGGACTAACCAAGAGACC.

This clone shows up as medium-sized (0.01 to 0.1%) by frequency. CDR3 sequence: CASSVPDLRQVVHSYNEQFF. The CDR3 bases that were read are TGTGCCAGCAGCGTACCCGACCTCCGACAGGTAGTCCACTCCTACAATGAG. The rearrangement links TRBV9 to TRBJ2-1; TRBD1 might be the D (6 bases). The read terminates 3 residues ahead of where the CDR3 ends, so the germline J gene completes it. The CDR3 is 20 residues long. Germline-derived CDR1 and CDR2 are SGDLS and YYNGEE. V lost 1 base and J lost 0, with 23 bases in between.

A note on this clone: The observed sequence ends 3 residues before the CDR3 terminus, with the missing tail filled in from the germline J gene. The chain employs TRBV24-1 and TRBJ2-7; D is undetermined. There are 14 residues in the CDR3. The germline V and J ends were trimmed by 3 bases and 0 bases, with 8 bases remaining between them. Germline values: CDR1 KGHDR, CDR2 SFDVKD. The CDR3 reads CATSDGPNSYEQYF. The sequenced CDR3 bases are TGTGCCACCAGTGATGGGCCCAACTCCTACGAG.

Concerning this clone: The read is 3 residues too short to cover the CDR3 end, so that end is filled in from the germline J gene. The chain combines TRBV19 with TRBJ2-1; tentatively, D is TRBD2 (6 bases). V was pared by 2 bases and J by 6 bases, with 14 bases between. This CDR3 region has 15 residues. Per the germline V gene, CDR1 is LNHDA and CDR2 is SQIVND (reference sequence). Partial CDR3 DNA: TGTGCCAGTAGTATAAACCGTGGGGACTTCAATGAG. This encodes CASSINRGDFNE. The whole CDR3 region reads CASSINRGDFNEQFF.

Its frequency marks this clone as medium-sized. The read terminates 3 residues before the CDR3 end, so the remaining end is supplied by the germline J gene. V usage is TRBV30 and J usage is TRBJ2-2, with 14 nucleotides matching TRBD2. V dropped 4 bases and J dropped 7; count of bases not matched to a gene: 2. The CDR3 totals 14 residues. Germline values: CDR1 GTSNPN, CDR2 SVGIG (reference sequence). The sequenced CDR3 bases are TGTGCCTGGACGGGACTAGCGGGAGTCGGGGAG. Translated, it gives CAWTGLAGVGE. In full, the CDR3 reads CAWTGLAGVGELFF.

The part of the CDR3 DNA that was read is TGTGCCAGCGGAGGACAGGGGGTTTTCGATGAG. It is translated as CASGGQGVFDE. The whole CDR3 sequence is CASGGQGVFDEQFF. The chain links TRBV2 to TRBJ2-1; 10 nucleotides line up with TRBD1. The CDR3 end is not reached by the read, which stops 3 residues before it; the germline J gene fills it in. The CDR3 spans 14 residues. Germline V gene sequence: CDR1 SNHLY, CDR2 FYNNEI. The V gene end was trimmed by 8 bases and the J gene end by 8 bases; junction bases not matched to a gene: 9.

Of note for this clone: The read ends 3 residues early relative to the CDR3; the germline J gene fills the gap. This chain connects TRBV30 to TRBJ1-1; tentatively, D is TRBD1 (5 bases). Looked up from germline, CDR1 is GTSNPN and CDR2 is SVGIG (reference sequence). The CDR3 runs 13 residues. CDR3 protein: CAWSVDSQETAFF. CDR3 bases read: TGTGCCTGGAGTGTAGACAGCCAAGAGACC. The full variable domain, with the rest looked up from reference TRBV30 and TRBJ1-1, is SQTIHQWPATLVQPVGSPLSLECTVEGTSNPNLYWYRQAAGRGLQLLFYSVGIGQISSEVPQNLSASRPQDRQFILSSKKLLLSDSGFYLCAWSVDSQETAFFGQGTRLTVV.

For this clone: The read falls 3 residues short of the CDR3 end, and the missing part is taken from the germline J gene. The chain has TRBV2 and TRBJ2-7; the D gene is possibly TRBD1 (5 bases). Germline CDR1 and CDR2: SNHLY and FYNNEI. The CDR3 covers 13 residues. The V and J ends lost 6 bases and 0 bases respectively, with 9 bases between them. The CDR3 region is CASRDNPSYEQYF. The part of the CDR3 DNA that was read is TGTGCCAGCAGGGACAACCCCTCCTACGAG.

As regards this clone: The CDR3 end falls 3 residues outside the read, so it is completed with the germline J gene. The genes are TRBV7-6 and TRBJ2-1; the D is unclear. Trimming left V 1 base short and J 9 bases short, with 7 bases between. The CDR3 spans 12 residues. The germline CDR1 and CDR2 sequences are SGHVS and FNYEAQ. CDR3 bases read: TGTGCCAGCAGCTTAGTAGTCTTTGAG. It codes for CASSLVVFE. Given in full, the CDR3 is CASSLVVFEQFF. The full variable domain, its missing parts supplied by reference TRBV7-6 and TRBJ2-1, is GAGVSQSPRYKVTKRGQDVALRCDPISGHVSLYWYRQALGQGPEFLTYFNYEAQQDKSGLPNDRFSAERPEGSISTLTIQRTEQRDSAMYRCASSLVVFEQFFGPGTRLTVL.